This entry lists 15 T cell receptor beta chains sequenced from one sample in a study of response to subunit inactivated influenza vaccine. Using its own MiXCR run on the RT-PCR reads, TCRdb lists one record per CDR3 protein. This table has a few hundred thousand distinct CDR3 sequences, over 20% appearing once. This sample comprised PBMCs from blood, obtained around 22 months after vaccination. Receptors originate from a man aged 50-75 years who received an inactivated influenza vaccine.

There are a few counts of this clonotype. This chain connects TRBV7-2 to TRBJ1-5; TRBD1 might be the D (5 bases). Germline V CDR1 and CDR2: SGHTA, FQGNSA. The CDR3 runs 15 residues. Trimming removed 4 bases from V and 1 base from J, with 11 bases in between. This CDR3 reads CASSWGGPSNQPQHF. The CDR3 DNA reads TGTGCCAGCAGCTGGGGGGGACCCAGCAATCAGCCCCAGCATTTT.

This clonotype was seen a handful of times. V is TRBV4-1 and J is TRBJ1-1; the D gene is possibly TRBD1 (5 bases). Germline V gives CDR1 MGHRA, CDR2 YSYEKL. The CDR3 totals 14 residues. V lost 6 bases, J lost 5 bases, and 16 bases lay in between. The CDR3 nucleotides are TGCGCCAGCAGTCAGGGCCAGGGAGAAACTGAAGCTTTCTTT. Translated: CASSQGQGETEAFF.

The chain recombines TRBV4-1 with TRBJ1-5, with D uncertain. CDR1 is MGHRA and CDR2 is YSYEKL in the germline V gene. V was trimmed by 1 base and J by 5 bases, leaving 6 bases between them. The CDR3 length is 13 residues. DNA for the CDR3: TGCGCCAGCAGCCAAGGAATCGATCAGCCCCAGCATTTT. It specifies CASSQGIDQPQHF.

A few counts support this clonotype. The CDR3 loop is CASSQVRQGTGELFF. DNA for the CDR3: TGCGCCAGCAGCCAAGTGAGACAGGGGACCGGGGAGCTGTTTTTT. This chain uses TRBV4-3 with TRBJ2-2; 8 positions agree with TRBD1. CDR1 is LGHNA and CDR2 is YSLEER in the germline V gene. The CDR3 has 15 residues. V trimming: 1 base; J trimming: 5 bases; junction bases outside the gene matches: 3.

Only a few counts were recorded for this clonotype. The chain employs TRBV12-3 or TRBV12-4 and TRBJ2-7; D not resolved. With 1 base removed from V and 6 bases from J, the gap between germline ends came to 10 bases. The length of the CDR3 is 13 residues. The CDR3 DNA follows: TGTGCCAGCAGTTTAGAATTTATGGGCGAGCAGTACTTC. Amino acids: CASSLEFMGEQYF.

The J gene is TRBJ2-2, the V gene TRBV6-5, with 11 bases matching TRBD1. The V gene end was trimmed by 2 bases and the J gene end by 2 bases; junction bases not matched to a gene: 10. CDR1 is MNHEY and CDR2 is SVGAGI in the germline V gene. The CDR3 contains 19 residues. As DNA, the CDR3 is TGTGCCAGCAGTTACCTTACCGGGGGACAGGGGGTAAACACCGGGGAGCTGTTTTTT. Residues: CASSYLTGGQGVNTGELFF.

V and J are TRBV20-1 and TRBJ1-1; D is unclear. V was shortened by 3 bases and J by 7 bases, with 9 bases between the two germline ends. CDR1 and CDR2 from the germline V gene are DFQATT and SNEGSKA (reference sequence). This CDR3 comprises 11 residues. For the CDR3, the DNA is TGCAGTGCTAGCCGGACCCTTGAAGCTTTCTTT. Translation gives CSASRTLEAFF.

This clonotype occurred once. The gene calls are TRBV11-2 and TRBJ2-2; TRBD1 matches 9 bases. The germline gives CDR1 SGHAT, CDR2 FQNNGV. The CDR3 is 15 amino acids. The trim removed 5 bases at V and 6 bases at J, leaving 7 bases unmatched. As DNA, the CDR3 is TGTGCCAGCAGCCCCTACAGGGGGCAGGCCGGGGAGCTGTTTTTT. It specifies CASSPYRGQAGELFF.

This clonotype turned up a few times. The chain links TRBV29-1 to TRBJ2-7; D is ambiguous. The CDR3 length is 13 residues. Germline CDR1 SQVTM, CDR2 ANQGSEA. V lost 7 bases, J lost 1 base, and 14 bases lay in between. CDR3 residues: CSARASTSYEQYF. In DNA form, the CDR3 reads TGCAGCGCCCGTGCCTCAACTTCCTACGAGCAGTACTTC.

This clonotype was picked up a small number of times. V usage is TRBV20-1 and J usage is TRBJ2-5, with 12 bases fitting TRBD1. V lost 5 bases to trimming and J lost 2 bases; unmatched junction nucleotides: 9. CDR3 length equals 16 residues. Germline CDR1 DFQATT, CDR2 SNEGSKA (reference sequence). CDR3 sequence (DNA): TGCAGTGCTGGAAATCCGGGACAGGGGGCACAAGAGACCCAGTACTTC. It is translated as CSAGNPGQGAQETQYF.

This clonotype was picked up a small number of times. This sequence joins TRBV29-1 and TRBJ2-3, with D unclear. The V gene's germline CDR1 is SQVTM and CDR2 ANQGSEA. Between the trimmed V and J ends, which lost 5 bases and 0 bases, there was a span of 15 bases. This CDR3 spans 15 amino acids. The CDR3 DNA reads as TGCAGCGTTCCCCACGACCCCTCTAGCACAGATACGCAGTATTTT. This sequence encodes CSVPHDPSSTDTQYF.

CDR3 coding DNA: TGTGCCAGCAGTTTGGGTTCTACCTATGGCTACACCTTC. Protein: CASSLGSTYGYTF. The J gene is TRBJ1-2, the V gene TRBV12-3 or TRBV12-4; D is unresolved. V lost 3 bases and J lost 4, with 9 bases in between. The CDR3 extends over 13 amino acids.

This clonotype occurred a few times. V and J are TRBV3-1 and TRBJ2-3, with D possibly TRBD1 on 6 matching bases. Between the trimmed V and J ends, which lost 4 bases and 0 bases, there was a span of 11 bases. In germline, CDR1 is LGHDT, CDR2 YNNKEL (reference sequence). CDR3 length equals 15 residues. The CDR3 region has the DNA TGTGCCAGCAGCCCGACCGGGACAAGCACAGATACGCAGTATTTT. This translates into CASSPTGTSTDTQYF.

This chain links TRBV7-8 with TRBJ2-2; 11 bases fit TRBD2. This CDR3 region has 19 residues. Germline V gene sequence: CDR1 SGHVS, CDR2 FQNEAQ. V dropped 0 bases and J dropped 1; count of bases not matched to a gene: 7. The CDR3 spells CASSLAAGTSGVNTGELFF. Here the CDR3 DNA reads TGTGCCAGCAGCTTAGCCGCCGGGACTAGCGGTGTGAACACCGGGGAGCTGTTTTTT. Drawing the rest from reference TRBV7-8 and TRBJ2-2, the complete variable domain is GAGVSQSPRYKVAKRGQDVALRCDPISGHVSLFWYQQALGQGPEFLTYFQNEAQLDKSGLPSDRFFAERPEGSVSTLKIQRTQQEDSAVYLCASSLAAGTSGVNTGELFFGEGSRLTVL.

This clonotype has at least ten counts. This chain joins TRBV7-9 and TRBJ1-4, with 7 positions matching TRBD1. The CDR3 is made up of 14 amino acids. CDR1 and CDR2 (germline): SEHNR, FQNEAQ (reference sequence). The J segment lost 8 bases and the V segment lost 1 base, leaving 4 bases of the junction unmatched. The chain's CDR3 is CASSLGQGGEKLFF. The CDR3 DNA follows: TGTGCCAGCAGCTTAGGCCAGGGGGGCGAAAAACTGTTTTTT.